This T cell receptor beta chain was sequenced during a study of a mutant IDH1 vaccine in newly diagnosed glioma. Study-level information: Patients got their first vaccination 4-6 weeks after radiotherapy alone, or with temozolomide cycles. Before enrollment, the patients had been treated with radiotherapy alone, temozolomide alone, or both together. Most of them had received both. Among treated patients, roughly 62% were male and about 40% female, and mean age was approximately 43 years.

Time point in this sample: week 5, during vaccination. Doses consisted of 300 ug of mutant IDH1 20-mer peptide each, paired with topical imiquimod. Sequencing used immunoSEQ multiplex PCR; TCRdb keeps in-frame clones, though not all of them. The sample yields approximately 61,000 clones, around 80% seen once. J was trimmed by 5 bases and V by 5 bases; bases with no gene match: 11. Germline CDR1 and CDR2: SGHNT and YENEEA. The CDR3 covers 15 residues. A word on this clone: No antigen is known for it.

V is TRBV11-3 and J is TRBJ2-7; 8 bases align to TRBD1. The receptor was derived from a woman aged 45-65 years with glioma. The input for sequencing was PBMCs, taken from a glioma patient whose treatment included an IDH1 peptide vaccine. The CDR3, as DNA: TGTGCCAGCAGCCACCTCACGGACAGGGAAGACGAGCAGTACTTC. Translated, it gives CASSHLTDREDEQYF. The full variable domain, its missing parts supplied by reference TRBV11-3 and TRBJ2-7, is EAGVVQSPRYKIIEKKQPVAFWCNPISGHNTLYWYLQNLGQGPELLIRYENEEAVDDSQLPKDRFSAERLKGVDSTLKIQPAELGDSAVYLCASSHLTDREDEQYFGPGTRLTVT.